This T cell receptor beta chain is drawn from a study of EBV T-cell therapy then PD-1 blockade in nasopharyngeal carcinoma. Noted treatment: AdE1-LMPpoly-expanded autologous EBV-specific T-cell therapy followed by anti-PD-1 nivolumab. About this clone: Its target is unknown.

The table came from immunoSEQ multiplex PCR; TCRdb's copy has only in-frame clones and leaves some out. The table lists about 24,000 clones, 84% of them singletons. The germline V gene has CDR1 MNHEY and CDR2 SVGEGT. The V end lost 5 bases, the J end lost 10 bases, and 12 bases lay between the germline ends. This CDR3 region has 13 residues. This clonotype was obtained from a man in his forties with nasopharyngeal carcinoma. This rearrangement joins TRBV6-2 or TRBV6-3 to TRBJ1-6, with D perhaps matching TRBD1 (6 bases). Sample: CD8+ T cells from blood, taken at roughly day 67 from a patient whose treatment included autologous EBV-specific T cells and nivolumab. Written as DNA, the CDR3 is TGTGCCAGCAGTCCCTGGGACACCTCACCCCTCCACTTT. This sequence encodes CASSPWDTSPLHF.